This TCR beta chain comes out of a study of breast tumors, draining lymph nodes, adjacent tissues. Whole-study results and caveats: Most tumor T cells seemingly derive from lymph node, then expand in tumor. Data only fit, rather than demonstrated, lymph node origin of most tumor T cells. Tumor repertoires ranked between lymph nodes and nontumor tissue in diversity, with V and J gene preferences.

Per germline, CDR1 MNHNS and CDR2 SASEGT. The CDR3 has 15 residues. TCRdb redid the calling of the multiplex PCR reads with MiXCR, one entry per CDR3 protein. The data show 200,000 or so distinct CDR3 sequences, approximately 33% seen once. The lymph nodes were axillary draining lymph nodes from breast cancer patients. A single count supports this clonotype. Its target is not known. Germline is not matched at one junction end, which may reflect a read error. The source material was axillary lymph node tissue. The sequence came from a female donor with breast cancer. Some clones in this sample may be carry-over from other donors' samples. The genes are TRBV6-1 and TRBJ1-2; TRBD1 matches 7 bases. This CDR3 is CANSVYRGANYGYTF. The CDR3 coding sequence is TGTGCCAACAGTGTTTACAGGGGAGCTAACTATGGCTACACCTTC.